This T cell receptor (beta chain) came from a study of Ad26.COV2.S vaccination and SARS-CoV-2 variants. As for the study in general: Vaccine-arm donor from the placebo-controlled COV1001 Ad26.COV2.S trial. Whole-study results and caveats: It was found that vaccine and placebo recipients had similar non-spike TCR breadth. Marked by substantial breadth, spike-specific CD8+ and CD4+ T cell responses were reportedly seen after vaccination.

The repertoire was sequenced with immunoSEQ multiplex PCR; TCRdb's copy has only in-frame clones and lacks some. The table has about 480,000 clones, around nine tenths seen once. The germline V and J ends were trimmed by 5 bases and 6 bases, with 20 bases remaining between them. The CDR3 is 15 residues long. Germline-derived CDR1 and CDR2 are SGHAT and FQNNGV. Concerning this clone: Its antigen remains unknown.

Regarding treatment: around 19 received Ad26.COV2.S at low or high dose, single or two shots; several received placebo; per-sample allocation not given. Each sample was drawn 63 days after the first injection (of vaccine or placebo). Cohort 1b enrolled adults aged 18-55 years in Boston. The V and J genes are TRBV11-2 and TRBJ2-7; the D gene is possibly TRBD1 (7 bases). The input for sequencing was peripheral blood, taken in a trial of Ad26.COV2.S vaccine versus placebo. The sequence came from a person between 18 and 65 years old who received the Ad26.COV2.S COVID-19 vaccine or a placebo. The CDR3 DNA reads as TGTGCCAGCAGCGCGTGGGGGGACAGAGGGTCCGAGCAGTACTTC. Translating gives CASSAWGDRGSEQYF.